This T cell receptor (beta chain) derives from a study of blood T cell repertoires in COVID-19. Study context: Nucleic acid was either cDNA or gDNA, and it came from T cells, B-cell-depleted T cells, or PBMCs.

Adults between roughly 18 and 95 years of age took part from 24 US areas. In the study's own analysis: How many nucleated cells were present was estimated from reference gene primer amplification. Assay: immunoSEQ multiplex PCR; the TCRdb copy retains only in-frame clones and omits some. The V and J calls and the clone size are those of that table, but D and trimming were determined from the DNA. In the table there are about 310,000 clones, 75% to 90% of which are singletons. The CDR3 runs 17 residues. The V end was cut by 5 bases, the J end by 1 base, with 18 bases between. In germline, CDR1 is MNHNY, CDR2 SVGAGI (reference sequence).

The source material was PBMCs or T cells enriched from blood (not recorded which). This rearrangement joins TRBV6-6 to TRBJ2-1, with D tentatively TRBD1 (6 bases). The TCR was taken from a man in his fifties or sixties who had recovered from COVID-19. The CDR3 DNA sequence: TGTGCCAGCAGTCGGGATCGACAGGTTATATCCTACAATGAGCAGTTCTTC. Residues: CASSRDRQVISYNEQFF.